Listed here are 6 T cell receptor beta chains from one sample, sequenced in a study of molecular identifiers for immune sequencing clone quantification (dated 2018 in TCRdb). The protocol used for the library was PCR. The data were produced on a NextSeq 500. TCRdb reanalyzed the raw reads on its own, using fastp at Q25 for trimming and MiXCR for clone calling, and kept in-frame beta chains. Each CDR3 protein gets just one entry, which takes the most common genes and DNA from the rows behind it. The sample records around 470,000 distinct CDR3 sequences, roughly 24% of which are singletons. Just over 0.75% of the sample goes to the ten largest clones. The sequenced material came from naive CD8+ T cells from blood, with Jurkat cell RNA spiked in. According to the study, the label for this sample's cell subset or site signals: FACS-sorted CD8+CD4-CCR7+CD45RA+ naive T cells. The receptors were gathered from a human donor in good health. Some libraries in this study had Jurkat cell RNA spiked in.

Details on this clonotype: With a much larger clone just one base away, this may be a read error. The CDR3 does not end in the conserved phenylalanine or tryptophan, so this is likely a read error. This chain joins TRBV10-3 and TRBJ1-1, with no clear D. The germline CDR1 and CDR2 sequences are ENHRY and SYGVKD. The CDR3 spans 13 residues. V dropped 2 bases and J dropped 5 bases, with 9 bases sitting between them. CDR3 in DNA: TGTGCCATCAGTGAGCTGGGAGGGACTGAAGCTTTCTCT. Translation gives CAISELGGTEAFS.

This chain joins TRBV18 and TRBJ2-7, with 9 bases matching TRBD2. V was pared by 0 bases and J by 5 bases, with 2 bases of the junction left unmatched. Germline V gene sequence: CDR1 KGHSH, CDR2 LQKENI. This CDR3 contains 14 residues. The DNA for the CDR3 is TGTGCCAGCTCACCACCAGCGGGAGGCCACGAGCAGTACTTC. This codes for CASSPPAGGHEQYF.

A few counts support this clonotype. The chain uses TRBV4-3 and TRBJ2-3; TRBD2 aligns across 12 bases. The CDR3 totals 16 residues. The trim removed 2 bases at V and 5 bases at J, leaving 5 bases unmatched. CDR1 is LGHNA, CDR2 YSLEER, per germline. The CDR3 region has the DNA TGCGCCAGCAGCCAAACTAGCGGGGGGCCCGGAGATACGCAGTATTTT. Translated, it gives CASSQTSGGPGDTQYF.

This clonotype was picked up many times. V gene TRBV6-5 combines with J gene TRBJ2-3; TRBD1 is a possible D gene (6 bases). Germline CDR1 and CDR2: MNHEY and SVGAGI. This CDR3 comprises 13 residues. The ends were cut back, 2 bases at V and 10 bases at J, with 13 bases in the middle. The CDR3, as DNA: TGTGCCAGCAGTTACCAACAGGGCTTGGCGCAGTATTTT. It is translated as CASSYQQGLAQYF.

This clonotype was detected only a few times. The chain has TRBV2 and TRBJ2-7; tentatively, D is TRBD2 (6 bases). Trimming left V 1 base short and J 6 bases short, with 22 bases between. This CDR3 spans 17 amino acids. Germline V CDR1 and CDR2: SNHLY, FYNNEI. CDR3 bases: TGTGCCAGCAGTGAAGAGAGCGGGTCTCTAAACCTCGGCGAGCAGTACTTC. This codes for CASSEESGSLNLGEQYF.

This clonotype was seen repeatedly, ten times or more. The V gene is TRBV29-1, the J gene TRBJ1-4; D ambiguous. Germline V gene sequence: CDR1 SQVTM, CDR2 ANQGSEA. Trimming left V 2 bases short and J 12 bases short, with 16 bases between. The CDR3 contains 13 residues. CDR3 loop: CSVEFGDQMELFF. The DNA of the CDR3 is TGCAGCGTTGAATTTGGTGACCAGATGGAACTGTTTTTT.